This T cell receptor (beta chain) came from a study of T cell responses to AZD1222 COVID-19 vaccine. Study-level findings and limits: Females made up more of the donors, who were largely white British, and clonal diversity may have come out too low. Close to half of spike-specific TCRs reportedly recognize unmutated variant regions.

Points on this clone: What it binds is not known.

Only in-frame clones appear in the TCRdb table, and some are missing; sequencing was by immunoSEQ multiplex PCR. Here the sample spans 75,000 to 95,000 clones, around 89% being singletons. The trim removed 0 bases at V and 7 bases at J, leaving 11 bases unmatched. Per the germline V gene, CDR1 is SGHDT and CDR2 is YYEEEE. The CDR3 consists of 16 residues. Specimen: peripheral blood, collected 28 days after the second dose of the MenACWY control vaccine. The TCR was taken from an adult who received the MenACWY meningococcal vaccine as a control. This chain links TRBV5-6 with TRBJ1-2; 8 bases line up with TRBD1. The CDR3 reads CASSLGRQGAVSGYTF. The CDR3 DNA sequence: TGTGCCAGCAGCTTGGGCCGTCAGGGGGCCGTGAGTGGCTACACCTTC.